Detailed here is one T cell receptor beta chain. The antigen remains undetermined. The V gene lost 4 bases and the J gene lost 5 bases, with 8 bases spanning the gap. This CDR3 is 13 amino acids long. Germline CDR1 reads SGHTA; CDR2 reads FQGTGA. This sample stems from a study of T cell responses to AZD1222 COVID-19 vaccine. Looking at the study overall: The study pooled second doses at about 4 or about 12 weeks.

Assay used: immunoSEQ multiplex PCR; TCRdb lists only in-frame clones, some missing. The top ten clones hold around 2.5% of a sample with roughly 150,000 clones, 90% to 95% of them seen once. Study results and limitations: Spike-wide coverage was observed for vaccine-associated CD4 TCRs, with dominant responses at 160-218 and 743-854. Clonal diversity may have been underestimated in mostly white British donors. Targets within unmutated variant regions were reportedly found for nearly half of spike-specific TCRs.

This receptor was identified in an adult in good health. The source material was peripheral blood, sampled on day 0 of AZD1222 vaccination. The chain joins TRBV7-3 to TRBJ1-4; no clear D gene. The CDR3 region has the DNA TGTGCCAGCAGCTCCCGAGGCAATGAAAAACTGTTTTTT. It encodes CASSSRGNEKLFF.